This section outlines one T cell receptor (beta chain) sequence together with its context. Per the germline V gene, CDR1 is DFQATT and CDR2 is SNEGSKA (reference sequence). This CDR3 has 11 amino acids. With V trimmed by 3 bases and J by 19 bases, 5 bases remained unmatched. The PCR used 60 Vbeta and 13 Jbeta primers. TCRdb's table, derived via immunoSEQ multiplex PCR, lists solely in-frame clones and lacks some. Its listing shows about 58,000 clones. The data belong to a study of cytomegalovirus exposure and HLA in healthy donors. Sequencing input: PBMCs. This chain uses TRBV20-1 with TRBJ1-6; 11 nucleotides agree with TRBD1. This receptor was obtained from a woman between 18 and 30 years old in good health and CMV-seronegative. The CDR3 DNA sequence: TGCAGTGCTAGTCCTGGACAGGGGGCTCACTTT. Its translation is CSASPGQGAHF.